This entry features one TCR beta chain sequence. The CDR3 covers 15 residues. The V end was cut by 4 bases, the J end by 2 bases, with 13 bases between. The record originates from a study of T-cell memory formation after mild COVID-19. A 5'RACE reaction primed in the constant segment made cDNA libraries of TCR alpha and TCR beta, and these carried sample barcodes and UMIs. MiXCR, run by TCRdb on the 5' RACE reads, gives a single entry per CDR3 protein. The table has over 150,000 distinct CDR3 sequences, over 20% seen once. The sample consisted of PBMCs or a T cell subset sorted from them (not recorded which). The V gene is TRBV12-3 or TRBV12-4, the J gene TRBJ2-3; a weak D match, TRBD2 (6 bases). This TCR was sampled from an adult woman who had mild COVID-19 (a few samples of this study predate the infection). Cell type and time point are not known. CDR3: CASSSPRGLTDTQYF. The CDR3 nucleotides are TGTGCCAGCAGTTCGCCCCGGGGACTCACAGATACGCAGTATTTT.